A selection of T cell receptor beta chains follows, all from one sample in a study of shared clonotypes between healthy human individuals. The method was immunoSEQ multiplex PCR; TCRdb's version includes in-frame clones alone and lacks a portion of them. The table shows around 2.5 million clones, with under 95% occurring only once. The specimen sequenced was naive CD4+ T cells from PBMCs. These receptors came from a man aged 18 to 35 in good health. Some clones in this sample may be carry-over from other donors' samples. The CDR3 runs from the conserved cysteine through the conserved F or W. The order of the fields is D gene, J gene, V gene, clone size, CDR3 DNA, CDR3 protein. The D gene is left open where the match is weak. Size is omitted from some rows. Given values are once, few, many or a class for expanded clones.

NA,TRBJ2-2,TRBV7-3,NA,TGTGCCAGCAGCTCCCAACCGGGACAGAACACCGGGGAGCTGTTTTTT,CASSSQPGQNTGELFF
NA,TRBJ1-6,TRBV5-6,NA,TGTGCCAGCAGCCTTTTTGGGGCAGGAGAATTACCCCTCCACTTT,CASSLFGAGELPLHF
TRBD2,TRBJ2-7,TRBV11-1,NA,TGTGCCAGCAGCCCGGGACTAGCGGTCGAGCAGTACTTC,CASSPGLAVEQYF
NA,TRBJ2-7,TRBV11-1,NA,TGTGCCAGCAGCAACTCCCCCCTCGAGCAGTACTTC,CASSNSPLEQYF
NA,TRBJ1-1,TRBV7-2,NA,TGTGCCAGCAGCCTAGTTATGAACACTGAAGCTTTCTTT,CASSLVMNTEAFF
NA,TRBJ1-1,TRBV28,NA,TGTGCCAGCATCCCCAGGGTAGGGCGGAACACTGAAGCTTTCTTT,CASIPRVGRNTEAFF
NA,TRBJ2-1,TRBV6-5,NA,TGTGCCAGCAGTTATGGTACCGCCTGGGAGCAGTTCTTC,CASSYGTAWEQFF
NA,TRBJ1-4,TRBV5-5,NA,TGTGCCAGCACCCGTCTGCCGAATGAAAAACTGTTTTTT,CASTRLPNEKLFF
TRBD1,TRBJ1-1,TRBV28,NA,TGTGCCAGCAGTTTACTATCAGGGGGGGTCACTGAAGCTTTCTTT,CASSLLSGGVTEAFF
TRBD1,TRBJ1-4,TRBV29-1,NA,TGCAGCGTTGGACAGGGGAATGAAAAACTGTTTTTT,CSVGQGNEKLFF
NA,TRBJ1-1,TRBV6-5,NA,TGTGCCAGCAGGGGGGGACGCCTCACCGCTGAAGCTTTCTTT,CASRGGRLTAEAFF
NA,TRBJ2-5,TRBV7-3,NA,TGTGCCAGCAGCTTAGGCCTTTCGGGATCGGAGACCCAGTACTTC,CASSLGLSGSETQYF
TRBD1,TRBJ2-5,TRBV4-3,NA,TGCGCCAGCAGCCGCCCGACAGGGGTTTTGGAGACCCAGTACTTC,CASSRPTGVLETQYF
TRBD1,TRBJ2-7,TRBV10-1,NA,TGCGCCAGCAGTGATGGGACAGCCTACGAGCAGTACTTC,CASSDGTAYEQYF
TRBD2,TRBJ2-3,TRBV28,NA,TGTGCCAGCAGTTTAGCGGGAGCCCGAGATACGCAGTATTTT,CASSLAGARDTQYF
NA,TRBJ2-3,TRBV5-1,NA,TGCGCCAGCAGCTTGGCTGGCGGGTGGTCAGATACGCAGTATTTT,CASSLAGGWSDTQYF
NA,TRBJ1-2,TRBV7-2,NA,TGTGCCAGCAGCCCCGGATCTAATGGGTACTCTGGCTACACCTTC,CASSPGSNGYSGYTF
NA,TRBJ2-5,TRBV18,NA,TGTGCCAGCTCCCCTGTAGGGGGGTGGGAAGAGACCCAGTACTTC,CASSPVGGWEETQYF
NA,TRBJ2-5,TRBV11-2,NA,TGTGCCAGCAGCTATTCCGGACGCGGGCAAGAGACCCAGTACTTC,CASSYSGRGQETQYF
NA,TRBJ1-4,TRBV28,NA,TGTGCCAGCGGCCTCATTGAAAAACTGTTTTTT,CASGLIEKLFF
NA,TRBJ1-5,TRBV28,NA,TGTGCCAGCAGTTTAGCAGGGCCCGATCAGCCCCAGCATTTT,CASSLAGPDQPQHF
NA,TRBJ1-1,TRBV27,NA,TGTGCCAGCAGTTTTTCCAGAGTGGGCGCGGGGACTGAAGCTTTCTTT,CASSFSRVGAGTEAFF
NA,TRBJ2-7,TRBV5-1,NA,TGCGCCAGCAGTGAGGGTCTTGGGCCGGAGCAGTACTTC,CASSEGLGPEQYF
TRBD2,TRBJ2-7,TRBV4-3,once,TGCGCCAGCAGCCGCTTATCTAGCGGGAAGACTGGAGAGCAGTACTTC,CASSRLSSGKTGEQYF
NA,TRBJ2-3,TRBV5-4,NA,TGTGCCAGCACACAAAGCGGGCCCCACCCCACGGGTACGCAGTATTTT,CASTQSGPHPTGTQYF
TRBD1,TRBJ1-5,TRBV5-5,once,TGTGCCAGCAGCGCGACAGGGGGGAATCAGCCCCAGCATTTT,CASSATGGNQPQHF
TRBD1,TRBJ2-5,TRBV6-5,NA,TGTGCCAGCAGTGACAGGGGCGAGACCCAGTACTTC,CASSDRGETQYF
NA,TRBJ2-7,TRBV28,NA,TGTGCCAGTCATGGGCTGGGCCGCTCCTACGAGCAGTACTTC,CASHGLGRSYEQYF
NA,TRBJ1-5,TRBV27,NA,TGTGCCAGCAGTTCTCCCACAGGGTTGGGAATCCATCAGCCCCAGCATTTT,CASSSPTGLGIHQPQHF
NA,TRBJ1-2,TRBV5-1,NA,TGCGCCAGCCGGATAGGAGTAATAGCTAACTATGGCTACACCTTC,CASRIGVIANYGYTF
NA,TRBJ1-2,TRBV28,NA,TGTGCCATAAAGGGGACCCCGCGTGACTATGGCTACACCTTC,CAIKGTPRDYGYTF
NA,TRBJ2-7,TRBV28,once,TGTGCCAGCAGTTTACTTACCGGGAACCATTACGAGCAGTACTTC,CASSLLTGNHYEQYF
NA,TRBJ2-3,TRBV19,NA,TGTGCCAGTAGTATAGGGCTGGTCAGCACAGATACGCAGTATTTT,CASSIGLVSTDTQYF
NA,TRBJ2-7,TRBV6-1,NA,TGTGCCAGCAGTGAAGGGGCCGTCGAGCAGTACTTC,CASSEGAVEQYF
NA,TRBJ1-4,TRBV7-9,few,TGTGCCACCTCGGGGACAACGGACGCAACTAATGAAAAACTGTTTTTT,CATSGTTDATNEKLFF
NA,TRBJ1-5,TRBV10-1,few,TGCGCCAGCTCGGCGGGAGGGGAATATCAGCCCCAGCATTTT,CASSAGGEYQPQHF
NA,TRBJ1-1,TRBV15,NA,TGTGCCACCAGCAGAGATGGACGGAGTGAAGCTTTCTTT,CATSRDGRSEAFF
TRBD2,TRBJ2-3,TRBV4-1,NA,TGCGCCAGCAGCCGCCGTGCGGCTAGCGGGACGGGAGCAGATACGCAGTATTTT,CASSRRAASGTGADTQYF
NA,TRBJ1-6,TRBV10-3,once,TGTGCCATCAGTGACAGGGGCGGCGTGGAGCCCCTCCACTTT,CAISDRGGVEPLHF
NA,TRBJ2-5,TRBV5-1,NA,TGCGCCAGCAGCCTGGGACGGCGGGAGACCCAGTACTTC,CASSLGRRETQYF
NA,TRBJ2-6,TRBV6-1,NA,TGTGCCAGCAGTGAATGGGTGAGGCGTGGGGCCAACGTCCTGACTTTC,CASSEWVRRGANVLTF
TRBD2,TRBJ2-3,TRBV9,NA,TGTGCCAGCAGACTTCTAGCGGGAGTGGCAGATACGCAGTATTTT,CASRLLAGVADTQYF
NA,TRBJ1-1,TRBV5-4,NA,TGTGCCAGCAGCCCCCTATACGGCGGGGCCGAAAAGGAGAACACTGAAGCTTTCTTT,CASSPLYGGAEKENTEAFF
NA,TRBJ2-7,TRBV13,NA,TGTGCCAGCAGCAACCCGGGCCTAAGCTCCTACGAGCAGTACTTC,CASSNPGLSSYEQYF
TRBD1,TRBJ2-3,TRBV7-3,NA,TGTGCCAGCAGCTTTATCCTGTCCGGGACAGGGCAAAGATTATCAGATACGCAGTATTTT,CASSFILSGTGQRLSDTQYF
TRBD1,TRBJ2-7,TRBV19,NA,TGTGCCAGTAGTATAGGGGGTACAGGGGGCATGTACGAGCAGTACTTC,CASSIGGTGGMYEQYF
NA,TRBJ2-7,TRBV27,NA,TGTGCCAGCAGTTTCCTTAGGGACACTGTCTACGAGCAGTACTTC,CASSFLRDTVYEQYF
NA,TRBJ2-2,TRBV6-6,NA,TGTGCCAGCAGCTCCCGGGGTACCGGGGAGCTGTTTTTT,CASSSRGTGELFF
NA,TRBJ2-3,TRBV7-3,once,TGTGCCAGCAGCTTAGGGTTCATGAATACGCAGTATTTT,CASSLGFMNTQYF
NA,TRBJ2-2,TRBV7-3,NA,TGTGCCAGCAGCTTAGGTCTGGAAGACACCGGGGAGCTGTTTTTT,CASSLGLEDTGELFF
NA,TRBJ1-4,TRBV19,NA,TGTGCCAGTAGTGTAAACGATGCAACTAATGAAAAACTGTTTTTT,CASSVNDATNEKLFF
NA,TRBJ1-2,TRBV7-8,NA,TGTGCCAGCAGCTTAGCAGGGCTCAACTATGGCTACACCTTC,CASSLAGLNYGYTF